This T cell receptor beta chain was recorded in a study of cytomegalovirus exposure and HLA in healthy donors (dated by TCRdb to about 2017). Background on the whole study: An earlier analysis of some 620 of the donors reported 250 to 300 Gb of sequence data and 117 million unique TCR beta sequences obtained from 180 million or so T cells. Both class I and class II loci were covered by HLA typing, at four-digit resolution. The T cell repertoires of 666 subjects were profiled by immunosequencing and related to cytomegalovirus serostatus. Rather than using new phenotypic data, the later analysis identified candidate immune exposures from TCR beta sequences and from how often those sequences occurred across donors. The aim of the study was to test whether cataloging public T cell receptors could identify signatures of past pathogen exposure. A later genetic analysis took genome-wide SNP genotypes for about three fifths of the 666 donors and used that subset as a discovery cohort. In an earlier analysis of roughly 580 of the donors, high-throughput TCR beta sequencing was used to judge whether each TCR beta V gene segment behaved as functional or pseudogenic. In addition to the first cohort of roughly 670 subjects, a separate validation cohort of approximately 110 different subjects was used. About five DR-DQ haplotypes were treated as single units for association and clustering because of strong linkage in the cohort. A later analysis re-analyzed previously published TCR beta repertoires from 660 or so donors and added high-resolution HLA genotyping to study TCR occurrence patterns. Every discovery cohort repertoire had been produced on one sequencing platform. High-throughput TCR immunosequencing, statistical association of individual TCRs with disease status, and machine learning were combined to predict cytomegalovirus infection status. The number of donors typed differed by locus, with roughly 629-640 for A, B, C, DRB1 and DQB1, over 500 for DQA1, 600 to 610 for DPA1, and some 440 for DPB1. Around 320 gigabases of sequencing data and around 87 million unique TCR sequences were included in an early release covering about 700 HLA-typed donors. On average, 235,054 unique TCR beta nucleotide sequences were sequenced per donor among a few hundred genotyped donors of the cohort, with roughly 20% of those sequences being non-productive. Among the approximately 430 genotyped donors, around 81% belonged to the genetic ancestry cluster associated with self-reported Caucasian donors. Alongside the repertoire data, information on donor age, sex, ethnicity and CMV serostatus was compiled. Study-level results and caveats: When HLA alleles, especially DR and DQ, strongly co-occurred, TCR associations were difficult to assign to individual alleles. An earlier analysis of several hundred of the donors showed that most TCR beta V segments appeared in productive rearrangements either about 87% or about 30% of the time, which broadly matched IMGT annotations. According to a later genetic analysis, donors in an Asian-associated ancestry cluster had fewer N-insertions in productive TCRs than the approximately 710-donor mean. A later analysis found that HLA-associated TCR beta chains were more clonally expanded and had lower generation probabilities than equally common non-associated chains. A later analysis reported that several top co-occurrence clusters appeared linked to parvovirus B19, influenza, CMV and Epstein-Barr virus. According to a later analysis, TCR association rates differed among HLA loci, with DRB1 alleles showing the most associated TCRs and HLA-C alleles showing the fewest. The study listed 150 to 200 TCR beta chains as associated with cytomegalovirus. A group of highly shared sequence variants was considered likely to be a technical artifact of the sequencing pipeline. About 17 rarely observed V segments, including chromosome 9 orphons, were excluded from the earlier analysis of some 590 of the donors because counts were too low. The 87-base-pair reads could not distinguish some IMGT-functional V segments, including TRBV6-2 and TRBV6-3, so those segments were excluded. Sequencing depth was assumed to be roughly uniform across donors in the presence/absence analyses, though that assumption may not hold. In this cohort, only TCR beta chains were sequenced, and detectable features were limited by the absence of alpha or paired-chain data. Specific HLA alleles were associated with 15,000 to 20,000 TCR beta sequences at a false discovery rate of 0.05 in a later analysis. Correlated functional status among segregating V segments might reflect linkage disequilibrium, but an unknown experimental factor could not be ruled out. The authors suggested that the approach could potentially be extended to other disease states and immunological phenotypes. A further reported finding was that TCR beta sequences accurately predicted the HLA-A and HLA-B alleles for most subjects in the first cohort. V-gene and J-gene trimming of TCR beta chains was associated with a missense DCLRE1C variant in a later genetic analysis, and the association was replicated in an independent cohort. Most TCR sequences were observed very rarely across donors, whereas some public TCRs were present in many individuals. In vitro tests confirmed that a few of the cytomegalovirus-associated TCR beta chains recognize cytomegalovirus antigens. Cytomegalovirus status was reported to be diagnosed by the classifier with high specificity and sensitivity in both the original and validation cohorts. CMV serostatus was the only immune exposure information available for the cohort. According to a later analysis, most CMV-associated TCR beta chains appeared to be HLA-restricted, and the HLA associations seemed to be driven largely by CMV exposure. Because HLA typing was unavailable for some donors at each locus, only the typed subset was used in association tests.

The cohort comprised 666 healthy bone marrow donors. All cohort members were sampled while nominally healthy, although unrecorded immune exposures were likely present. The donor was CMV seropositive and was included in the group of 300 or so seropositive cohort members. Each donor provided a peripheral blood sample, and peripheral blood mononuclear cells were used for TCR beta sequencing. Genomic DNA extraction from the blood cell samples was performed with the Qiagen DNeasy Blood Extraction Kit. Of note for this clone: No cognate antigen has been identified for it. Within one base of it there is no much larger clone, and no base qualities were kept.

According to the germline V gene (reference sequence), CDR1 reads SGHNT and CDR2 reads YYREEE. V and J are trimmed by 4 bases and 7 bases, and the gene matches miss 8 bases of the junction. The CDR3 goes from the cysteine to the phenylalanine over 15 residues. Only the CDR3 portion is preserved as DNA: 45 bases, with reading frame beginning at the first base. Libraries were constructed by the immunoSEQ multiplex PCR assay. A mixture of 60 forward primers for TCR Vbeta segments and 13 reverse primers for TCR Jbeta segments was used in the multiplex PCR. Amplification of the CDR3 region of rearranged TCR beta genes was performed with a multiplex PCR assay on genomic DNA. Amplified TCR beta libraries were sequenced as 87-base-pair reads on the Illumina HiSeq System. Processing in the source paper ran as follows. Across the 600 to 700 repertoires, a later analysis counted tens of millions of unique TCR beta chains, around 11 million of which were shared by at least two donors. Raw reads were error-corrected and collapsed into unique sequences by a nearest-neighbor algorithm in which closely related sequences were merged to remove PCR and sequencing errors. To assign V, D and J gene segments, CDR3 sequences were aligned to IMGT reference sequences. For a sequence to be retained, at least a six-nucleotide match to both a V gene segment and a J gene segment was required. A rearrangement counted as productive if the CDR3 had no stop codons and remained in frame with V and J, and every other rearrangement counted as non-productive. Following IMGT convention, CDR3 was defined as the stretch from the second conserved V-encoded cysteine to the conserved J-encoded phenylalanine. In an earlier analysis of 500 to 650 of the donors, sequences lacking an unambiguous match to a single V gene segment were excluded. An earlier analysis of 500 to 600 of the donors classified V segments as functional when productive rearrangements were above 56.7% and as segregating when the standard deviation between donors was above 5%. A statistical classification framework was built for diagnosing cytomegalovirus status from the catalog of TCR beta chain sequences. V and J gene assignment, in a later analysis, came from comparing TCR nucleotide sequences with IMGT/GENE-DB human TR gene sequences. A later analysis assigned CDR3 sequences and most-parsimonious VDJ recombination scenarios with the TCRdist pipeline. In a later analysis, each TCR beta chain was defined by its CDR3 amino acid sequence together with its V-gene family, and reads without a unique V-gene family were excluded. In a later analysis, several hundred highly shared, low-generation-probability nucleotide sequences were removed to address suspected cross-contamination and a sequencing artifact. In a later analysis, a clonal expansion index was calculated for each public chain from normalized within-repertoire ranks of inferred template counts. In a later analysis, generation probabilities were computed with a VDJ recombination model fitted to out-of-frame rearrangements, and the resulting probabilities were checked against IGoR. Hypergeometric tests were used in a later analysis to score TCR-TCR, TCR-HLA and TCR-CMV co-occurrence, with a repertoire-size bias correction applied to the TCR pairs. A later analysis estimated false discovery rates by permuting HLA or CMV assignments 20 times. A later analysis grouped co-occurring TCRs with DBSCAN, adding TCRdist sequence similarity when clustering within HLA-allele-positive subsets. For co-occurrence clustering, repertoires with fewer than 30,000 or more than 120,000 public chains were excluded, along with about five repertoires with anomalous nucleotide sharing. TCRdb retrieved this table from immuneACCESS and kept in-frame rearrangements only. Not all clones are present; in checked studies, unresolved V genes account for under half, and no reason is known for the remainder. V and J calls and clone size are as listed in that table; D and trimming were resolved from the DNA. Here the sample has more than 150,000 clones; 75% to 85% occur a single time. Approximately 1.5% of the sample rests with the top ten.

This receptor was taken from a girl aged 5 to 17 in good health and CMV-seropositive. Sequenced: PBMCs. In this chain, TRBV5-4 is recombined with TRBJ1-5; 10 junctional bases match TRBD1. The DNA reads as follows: TGTGCCAGCAGCCCTGGACAGGGGGGCACGCAGCCCCAGCATTTT. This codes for CASSPGQGGTQPQHF.